This TCR beta chain emerged from a study of T cell clones after liver transplantation. Looking at the study overall: Pre-transplant mixed lymphocyte reactions yielded third-party-reactive TCRbeta sequences as comparators for graft-donor-reactive sequences. Samples came pre-transplant, pre-randomization before withdrawal, and post-randomization after withdrawal ended. Until 12-24 months post-transplant, subjects got standard immunosuppression and no induction.

Details on this clone: Antigen specificity is unknown.

CDR1 and CDR2 from the germline V gene are GTSNPN and SVGIG (reference sequence). The CDR3 extends over 15 amino acids. V was clipped by 0 bases and J by 3 bases; unmatched bases: 2. Clones were sequenced by immunoSEQ multiplex PCR, and TCRdb holds only the in-frame ones, with some missing. Of around 110,000 clones listed, 90% were seen once; the top ten hold more than 0.8%. Study findings and constraints: These preliminary findings come from unstandardized post-transplant sampling times.

This specimen consisted of CD4+ T cells from blood, obtained 12 months after liver transplant. The source is a human patient who received a liver transplant. The T cells may come from the graft donor. This rearrangement joins TRBV30 to TRBJ1-5, with 10 bases lining up with TRBD1. CDR3 DNA: TGTGCCTGGAGTGTAAGACAGGGGGCCAATCAGCCCCAGCATTTT. This translates into CAWSVRQGANQPQHF.